This T cell receptor beta chain was retrieved from a study of blood T cell repertoires in COVID-19. Overall study: T cells, B-cell-depleted T cells, or PBMCs supplied cDNA or gDNA.

Using immunoSEQ multiplex PCR, the repertoire was profiled, and TCRdb retains in-frame clones only, with some absent. The sample consists of 140,000 or so clones, 88% of them appearing once. Sample: peripheral blood. The receptor was isolated from a woman between 45 and 65 years old with acute or convalescent COVID-19.

The CDR3 sequence: CASSWGGGAYEQYF. CDR3 in DNA: TGTGCCAGCAGTTGGGGCGGGGGTGCCTACGAGCAGTACTTC. J is TRBJ2-7 and V is TRBV27, with 7 nucleotides matching TRBD2. Per the germline V gene, CDR1 is MNHEY and CDR2 is SMNVEV (reference sequence). The CDR3 is 14 amino acids. V gave up 4 bases and J gave up 2 bases; unmatched junction bases: 5.